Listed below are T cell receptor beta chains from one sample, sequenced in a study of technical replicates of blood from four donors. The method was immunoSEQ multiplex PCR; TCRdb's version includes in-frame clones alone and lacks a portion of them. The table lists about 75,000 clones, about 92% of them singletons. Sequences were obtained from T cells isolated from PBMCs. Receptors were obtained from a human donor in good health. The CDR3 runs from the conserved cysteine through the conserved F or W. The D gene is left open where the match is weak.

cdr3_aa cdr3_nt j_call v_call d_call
CASSQTSGRPTDTQYF TGTGCCAGCAGCCAGACTAGCGGGAGGCCCACAGATACGCAGTATTTT TRBJ2-3 TRBV5-4 TRBD2
CASSLVATIGDTQYF TGTGCCAGCAGCTTGGTGGCTACTATCGGGGATACGCAGTATTTT TRBJ2-3 TRBV7-3 -
CASSTGTTNYGYTF TGTGCCAGCAGCACCGGGACTACCAACTATGGCTACACCTTC TRBJ1-2 TRBV6-4 -
CASSLGTSGRTLSYEQYF TGTGCCAGCAGCTTAGGGACTAGCGGGAGGACCCTATCCTACGAGCAGTACTTC TRBJ2-7 TRBV7-3 TRBD2
CASSEAVLAGDEQFF TGTGCCAGCAGTGAAGCGGTACTAGCGGGCGATGAGCAGTTCTTC TRBJ2-1 TRBV2 TRBD2
CASSLSRQGSPQYF TGTGCCAGCAGCTTATCAAGACAGGGTTCCCCCCAGTACTTC TRBJ2-5 TRBV11-3 TRBD1
CASSLEQRETTGELFF TGTGCCAGCAGCTTGGAACAGCGGGAGACCACCGGGGAGCTGTTTTTT TRBJ2-2 TRBV5-6 TRBD2
CASSLTEETQYF TGTGCCAGCAGCCTTACTGAAGAGACCCAGTACTTC TRBJ2-5 TRBV9 -
CASSLGRQGVGANEKLFF TGCGCCAGCAGCTTGGGGCGACAGGGGGTTGGGGCTAATGAAAAACTGTTTTTT TRBJ1-4 TRBV5-1 TRBD1
CASSSSRGGSVQANYGYTF TGTGCCAGCAGCTCAAGTAGGGGGGGCTCGGTACAGGCTAACTATGGCTACACCTTC TRBJ1-2 TRBV7-9 -
CASSTGTGYEQYF TGTGCCAGTAGTACCGGGACAGGCTACGAGCAGTACTTC TRBJ2-7 TRBV19 TRBD1
CASSDWVAGATSINEQFF TGTGCCAGCAGTGACTGGGTAGCGGGAGCGACTTCCATCAATGAGCAGTTCTTC TRBJ2-1 TRBV6-4 TRBD2